This paragraph covers one T cell receptor beta chain sequence. A junction boundary mismatches the germline segment, possibly from a read error. This CDR3 is built from 12 residues. Germline CDR1 MNHEY, CDR2 SVGAGI. The data derive from a study of blood T cell repertoires in COVID-19. Study in general: Samples of COVID-19 (acute and convalescent) were obtained from the United States, Italy and Spain.

Per the original methods: Reference gene primer amplification gave nucleated cell count estimates. The method was immunoSEQ multiplex PCR; TCRdb's version includes in-frame clones alone and lacks a portion of them. That table furnishes V, J and clone size, whereas the DNA furnished D and trimming. The table includes some 390,000 clones, 70% to 90% detected once. Seattle researchers signed up patients amid active infection and tracked them longitudinally. Material for sequencing was peripheral blood. The chain uses TRBV6-5 and TRBJ1-1; D not resolved. This clonotype was obtained from a woman in her sixties with COVID-19, enrolled during active disease. CDR3 DNA sequence: TGTGCCACCAGTAGAGGTGGCACTGAAGCTTTCTTT. As protein: CATSRGGTEAFF.